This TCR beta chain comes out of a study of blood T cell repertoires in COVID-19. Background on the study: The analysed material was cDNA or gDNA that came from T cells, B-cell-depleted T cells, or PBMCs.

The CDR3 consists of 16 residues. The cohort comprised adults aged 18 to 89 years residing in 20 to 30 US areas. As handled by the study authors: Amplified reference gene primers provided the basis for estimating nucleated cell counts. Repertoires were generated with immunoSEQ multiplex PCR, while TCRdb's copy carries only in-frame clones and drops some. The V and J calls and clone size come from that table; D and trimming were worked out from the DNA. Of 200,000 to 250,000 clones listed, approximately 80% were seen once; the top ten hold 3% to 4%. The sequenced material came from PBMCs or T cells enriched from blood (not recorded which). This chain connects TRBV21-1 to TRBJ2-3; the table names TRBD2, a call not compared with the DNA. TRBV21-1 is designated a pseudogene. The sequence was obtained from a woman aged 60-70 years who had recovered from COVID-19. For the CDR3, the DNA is TGTGCCAGCAGCAAAGAGGAGCGGGAGCTCACAGATACGCAGTATTTT. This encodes CASSKEERELTDTQYF.